This note documents a single T cell receptor beta chain sequence. The antigen is unknown. Here immunoSEQ multiplex PCR was the method, and the copy in TCRdb shows in-frame clones only, minus some. The sample shows roughly 320,000 clones, 80% to 90% of them seen only once. This sample is part of a study of shared clonotypes between healthy human individuals. Points from the study as a whole: Non-shared clonotypes had lower generation probabilities than those shared by all four donors. In four donors, about 5% of naive CD4 clonotypes appeared in common.

The length of the CDR3 is 15 residues. From germline, CDR1 is SEHNR and CDR2 FQNEAQ (reference sequence). Trimming removed 1 base at V and 5 bases at J, with 15 bases between. This receptor was obtained from a man younger than 35 in good health. This chain joins TRBV7-9 and TRBJ2-7, with D possibly matching TRBD1 (5 bases). The sample taken for sequencing was memory CD8+ T cells sorted from blood. The sample's subset: CD45RO+ cells pooled with CCR7-negative TemRA cells. The CDR3 loop reads CASSLEMGRAHEQYF. Written as DNA, the CDR3 is TGTGCCAGCAGCTTAGAAATGGGCAGGGCCCACGAGCAGTACTTC.